The next 3 T cell receptor beta chains were all read from a single sample in a study of identical twins. Via MiXCR, TCRdb re-called the 5' RACE reads, giving one row per CDR3 protein. This sample has roughly 540,000 distinct CDR3 sequences, with roughly a fifth found just once. The data also belong to a second study, concerning T cells expressing NK-cell markers.

The sequenced sample was CD4+ T cells sorted from blood. These receptors came from a woman younger than 35 in good health.

This clonotype has only a few counts. The chain couples TRBV30 to TRBJ2-5; D not resolved. Per the germline V gene, CDR1 is GTSNPN and CDR2 is SVGIG (reference sequence). The CDR3 loop spans 15 amino acids. V lost 2 bases and J lost 5, with 18 bases in between. The CDR3 DNA is TGTGCCTGGAGTCCCCGACGGTTTGTCGGGGAGACCCAGTACTTC. It codes for CAWSPRRFVGETQYF. Together with reference TRBV30 and TRBJ2-5, the CDR3 gives the full variable domain: SQTIHQWPATLVQPVGSPLSLECTVEGTSNPNLYWYRQAAGRGLQLLFYSVGIGQISSEVPQNLSASRPQDRQFILSSKKLLLSDSGFYLCAWSPRRFVGETQYFGPGTRLLVL.

The rearrangement joins TRBV29-1 to TRBJ1-4; possible D gene TRBD1, 5 bases. The germline V gene encodes CDR1 SQVTM and CDR2 ANQGSEA. Deletions cut 7 bases from V and 12 bases from J, with 18 bases between. This CDR3 has 12 amino acids. The CDR3 DNA reads as TGCAGCGCCCTCCGGGGACCCGCAGAACTGTTTTTT. Amino acids: CSALRGPAELFF.

This clonotype turned up a few times. Relative to the germline gene, one junction end is altered; a read error may explain this. This chain links TRBV5-1 with TRBJ2-1; 10 bases are a match to TRBD1. Germline assignment: CDR1 SGHRS and CDR2 YFSETQ. The length of the CDR3 is 15 residues. This CDR3 reads CASNLGQGNYNEQFF. CDR3 coding DNA: TGCGCCAGCAACTTGGGACAGGGGAACTACAATGAGCAGTTCTTC.